This T cell receptor beta chain was sequenced for a study of early T cells in non-severe SARS-CoV-2 infection. As regards this clonotype: Its specificity is not known.

General observations from the study: Matching against VDJdb likely underestimated virus-specific expansions, favoring anti-spike CD8.

The V end was cut by 3 bases, the J end by 9 bases, with 15 bases between. Germline-derived CDR1 and CDR2 are SGHTA and FQGNSA. The CDR3 has 14 amino acids. Unique molecular identifiers were attached to individual cDNA molecules. TCRdb used MiXCR to reprocess the 5' RACE reads, holding one entry per CDR3 protein. Of tens of thousands of distinct CDR3 sequences listed, around 16% are singletons. This sequence was found in an adult who was a healthcare worker with PCR-confirmed SARS-CoV-2 infection or an uninfected control (not recorded which). Material: whole blood. This sequence joins TRBV7-2 and TRBJ2-1; D ambiguous. The CDR3 DNA sequence: TGTGCCAGCAGCTTGTCTCCTTACAATGGTGAGCAGTTCTTC. It specifies CASSLSPYNGEQFF.